The 30 T cell receptor beta chains below all came from one sample that was sequenced in a study of tumor-infiltrating lymphocytes in primary liver carcinoma. TCR beta cDNA was prepared out of 450 to 500 ng total RNA by means of a constant-region primer. Slightly modified ARM-PCR served as the procedure for the TCR beta libraries. These libraries came from three rounds of nested multiplex PCR. With TRBV1-TRBV30 forward primers and a C-beta reverse primer, the first two PCR rounds were run for roughly 10 cycles each. TCRdb ran MiXCR on the multiplex PCR reads and lists one entry per CDR3 protein. Among around 79,000 distinct CDR3 sequences listed, approximately 70% were seen once. DNA and RNA were both co-extracted from 20-30 mg of bulk tissue that had not been sorted. The source material was tumor-adjacent normal liver tissue. The receptor source for this set is a man aged 35-49 years with primary liver carcinoma and hepatitis B virus infection.

The rearrangement links TRBV6-1 to TRBJ2-2; D is unresolved. CDR3 length equals 13 residues. Per germline, CDR1 MNHNS and CDR2 SASEGT. V lost 10 bases, J lost 8 bases, and 17 bases lay in between. The CDR3 nucleotides read TGTGCCAACGCGAGAGAAGTAGGGGGGGAGCTGTTTTTT. The encoded protein is CANAREVGGELFF.

This sequence joins TRBV5-5 and TRBJ2-2; D may be TRBD1 or TRBD2 (5 bases each). The V gene lost 5 bases and the J gene lost 2 bases, with 13 bases spanning the gap. Germline V gene data show CDR1 as SGHKS and CDR2 as YYEKEE (reference sequence). This CDR3 has 15 amino acids. The CDR3 sequence is CASRWDPVNTGELFF. For the CDR3, the DNA is TGTGCCAGCAGGTGGGACCCGGTAAACACCGGGGAGCTGTTTTTT.

With respect to this clonotype: A junction end diverges from the germline sequence, so it may reflect a read error. This sequence joins TRBV7-9 and TRBJ2-7, with D hard to call. Per the germline V gene, CDR1 is SEHNR and CDR2 is FQNEAQ (reference sequence). The CDR3 has 11 residues. The CDR3 sequence is CANSSALELYF. As DNA, the CDR3 is TGTGCCAACAGCTCCGCCCTCGAGCTGTACTTC.

On this clonotype: The conserved closing phenylalanine or tryptophan is absent in this CDR3, likely reflecting a read error. The V and J genes are TRBV5-5 and TRBJ2-3; TRBD1 aligns across 7 bases. V was clipped by 9 bases and J by 3 bases; unmatched bases: 7. Germline lookup yields CDR1 SGHKS and CDR2 YYEKEE (reference sequence). This CDR3 has 13 residues. CDR3 sequence (DNA): TGTGCCAACAGTCGACAGGGTACAGATACGCAGTATTCT. This translates into CANSRQGTDTQYS.

With respect to this clonotype: A junction boundary mismatches the germline segment, possibly from a read error. The rearrangement uses TRBV29-1 and TRBJ2-2; D might be TRBD1 (7 bases). Germline CDR1 and CDR2: SQVTM and ANQGSEA. The CDR3 contains 14 residues. The CDR3 bases are TGCAGCGTCTATGGGACAGTGGGTCGCGGGGAGCTGTCTTTT. Translating gives CSVYGTVGRGELSF.

Details on this clonotype: The junction departs from the called germline gene at one end, perhaps through a read error. This chain uses TRBV11-1 with TRBJ2-1; 8 bases are shared with TRBD1. The CDR3 has 16 amino acids. CDR1 and CDR2 (germline): SGHAT, FQDESV (reference sequence). The chain's CDR3 is CASSLVDRAYYIEQFF. In DNA, the CDR3 is TGTGCCAGCAGCCTAGTGGACAGGGCGTACTACATTGAGCAGTTCTTC. The full variable domain, its missing parts supplied by reference TRBV11-1 and TRBJ2-1, is EAEVAQSPRYKITEKSQAVAFWCDPISGHATLYWYRQILGQGPELLVQFQDESVVDDSQLPKDRFSAERLKGVDSTLKIQPAELGDSAMYLCASSLVDRAYYIEQFFGPGTRLTVL.

As to this clonotype: One end of the junction varies from germline; a read error may be responsible. The chain uses TRBV5-6 and TRBJ2-7, with D perhaps matching TRBD2 (6 bases). The length of the CDR3 is 15 residues. In germline, CDR1 is SGHDT, CDR2 YYEEEE. In nucleotides, the CDR3 is TGTACCAGCAGCTTGGAACTAACGGGAGTGTACGAGCAGTACTTC. Encoded protein: CTSSLELTGVYEQYF.

Note on this clonotype: An end of the junction differs from the germline gene, which may be a read error. The J gene is TRBJ1-1, the V gene TRBV6-2 or TRBV6-3; a possible D gene is TRBD1 (5 bases). The germline V gene encodes CDR1 MNHEY and CDR2 SVGEGT. The CDR3 runs 11 residues. CDR3 region: CTSNSAGPAFF. The CDR3 nucleotides read TGTACCAGCAATTCGGCAGGGCCGGCTTTCTTT.

A note on this clonotype: The junction differs from germline at one of its ends, possibly a read error. As DNA, the CDR3 is TGCTCCAGCAGACGACAAACGACAGTACACTCCTACAATGAGCAGTTCTTC. Amino acid sequence: CSSRRQTTVHSYNEQFF. The rearrangement links TRBV4-1 to TRBJ2-1, with D possibly being TRBD1 (5 bases). The CDR3 loop spans 17 amino acids. Germline values: CDR1 MGHRA, CDR2 YSYEKL.

As DNA, the CDR3 is TGCAGCGTTGAAGGGACACCCAAAGAGGTCCAGTACTTC. Its translation is CSVEGTPKEVQYF. The genes are TRBV29-1 and TRBJ2-5, with D possibly matching TRBD1 (5 bases). The CDR3 is 13 amino acids. Germline-derived CDR1 and CDR2 are SQVTM and ANQGSEA. V was clipped by 1 base and J by 10 bases, with 16 bases between them. Full variable domain (remainder filled in from reference TRBV29-1 and TRBJ2-5): SAVISQKPSRDICQRGTSLTIQCQVDSQVTMMFWYRQQPGQSLTLIATANQGSEATYESGFVIDKFPISRPNLTFSTLTVSNMSPEDSSIYLCSVEGTPKEVQYFGPGTRLLVL.

This clonotype was picked up one time. This CDR3 fails to terminate in the conserved phenylalanine or tryptophan, so it likely reflects a read error. The gene calls are TRBV29-1 and TRBJ2-5; D call uncertain. V was pared by 2 bases and J by 2 bases, with 9 bases between. This CDR3 is built from 13 residues. Per the germline V gene, CDR1 is SQVTM and CDR2 is ANQGSEA. CDR3 sequence: CSVELSVQETQYL. The CDR3, as DNA: TGCAGCGTTGAACTGTCAGTGCAAGAGACCCAGTACCTC.

This clonotype was seen a few times. This chain links TRBV24-1 with TRBJ2-1, with 9 bases that match TRBD2. The CDR3 extends over 16 amino acids. Germline V lookup: CDR1 KGHDR, CDR2 SFDVKD. V trimming: 4 bases; J trimming: 8 bases; junction bases outside the gene matches: 11. CDR3 DNA sequence: TGTGCCACCAGTGACCGCCGGCTAGCGGGAACCGATGAGCAGTTCTTC. Residues: CATSDRRLAGTDEQFF.

Turning to this clonotype: The final CDR3 position lacks the conserved phenylalanine or tryptophan, pointing to a likely read error. The chain recombines TRBV7-9 with TRBJ1-1; TRBD1 might be the D (6 bases). Germline V gene data show CDR1 as SEHNR and CDR2 as FQNEAQ (reference sequence). The CDR3 loop spans 15 amino acids. Trimming shortened V by 5 bases and J by 2 bases, and 15 bases separated the two germline ends. CDR3 loop: CASSTRTASNTEAFL. DNA for the CDR3: TGTGCCAGCAGCACCAGGACAGCTTCTAACACTGAAGCTTTCCTT.

A remark on this clonotype: Relative to the germline gene, one junction end is altered; a read error may explain this. This chain connects TRBV29-1 to TRBJ1-5, with no clear D. CDR3 length: 13 amino acids. CDR1 is SQVTM and CDR2 is ANQGSEA in the germline V gene. The CDR3 region is CSVEASPDQPHHF. The CDR3 bases are TGTAGCGTTGAAGCCAGCCCGGATCAGCCCCACCATTTT.

The table lists this clonotype with many counts. The rearrangement links TRBV6-4 to TRBJ2-1, with TRBD2 matching 10 bases. CDR1 is MRHNA, CDR2 SNTAGT, per germline. The CDR3 contains 15 residues. V shed 5 bases and J 6 bases; nucleotides not matched to a gene: 7. CDR3 residues: CASSPSGRALNEQFF. The CDR3 DNA reads as TGTGCCAGCAGTCCAAGCGGGAGGGCCCTCAATGAGCAGTTCTTC.

Remarks on this clonotype: A much larger clone sits a single nucleotide away, making a read error possible. The rearrangement joins TRBV6-6 to TRBJ2-7; D is uncertain. The CDR3 is 12 amino acids. Germline-derived CDR1 and CDR2 are MNHNY and SVGAGI (reference sequence). CDR3 DNA sequence: TGTGCCAGCAGTCGTACCCTAGGCGAGCCGTACTTC. Protein: CASSRTLGEPYF.

The chain uses TRBV6-1 and TRBJ2-7, with 8 bases fitting TRBD1. The CDR3 covers 18 residues. Unmatched junction bases numbered 17, after V lost 3 bases and J lost 4 bases. In germline, CDR1 is MNHNS, CDR2 SASEGT. The CDR3 reads CASSDVPYRGVTSYEQYF. CDR3 DNA sequence: TGTGCCAGCAGTGACGTCCCATACAGGGGGGTCACGTCGTACGAGCAGTACTTC.

In its sample, this clonotype was seen many times. The V gene is TRBV7-9, the J gene TRBJ2-7; no definite D call. CDR3 length equals 12 residues. Germline V gene sequence: CDR1 SEHNR, CDR2 FQNEAQ (reference sequence). V was shortened by 5 bases and J by 4 bases, with 9 bases between the two germline ends. The CDR3 reads CASSPQTYEQYF. CDR3 nucleotides: TGTGCCAGCAGCCCACAGACTTACGAGCAGTACTTC.

In the case of this clonotype: At one end, the junction sequence differs from germline, possibly due to a read error. The chain links TRBV29-1 to TRBJ2-3, with D tentatively TRBD1 (5 bases). CDR3 length: 12 residues. Germline CDR1 reads SQVTM; CDR2 reads ANQGSEA. This CDR3 reads CSAGQGGDTQYF. The CDR3 region has the DNA TGCAGCGCTGGGCAGGGTGGGGATACGCAGTACTTT.

Note on this clonotype: This CDR3 is missing its conserved last phenylalanine or tryptophan, likely due to a read error. The chain links TRBV12-3 or TRBV12-4 to TRBJ1-1; the match to TRBD1 covers 7 bases. The J segment lost 0 bases and the V segment lost 5 bases, leaving 12 bases of the junction unmatched. This CDR3 comprises 17 residues. CDR3 nucleotides: TGTGCCAGCAGTCTCCTGGACAGGAGCGACATGAACACTGAAGCTTTCTCT. It codes for CASSLLDRSDMNTEAFS.

In its sample, this clonotype was seen a few times. This may be a read error, as it is one base from a much larger clone. The chain joins TRBV5-6 to TRBJ2-6; TRBD1 agrees at 9 bases. The CDR3 is 18 amino acids. CDR1 is SGHDT and CDR2 is YYEEEE in the germline V gene. V lost 4 bases and J lost 2; bases outside the gene matches: 10. Here the CDR3 DNA reads TGTGCCAGCAGCATACCTGGGACAGGGAGAACTGGGGCCAACGTCCTGACTTTC. Its translation: CASSIPGTGRTGANVLTF.

This clonotype was recorded once. The junction differs from germline at one of its ends, possibly a read error. The V and J genes are TRBV11-2 and TRBJ2-1; 7 nucleotides line up with TRBD2. Germline CDR1 and CDR2: SGHAT and FQNNGV. The CDR3 is 19 amino acids. The CDR3, as DNA: TGTGCCAGCGGCCCAGCTAGCGGAGCAGGCCTGAGCTCCTACAATGAGCAGATCTTC. This gives the protein CASGPASGAGLSSYNEQIF.

As for this clonotype: It may be a read error: a sequence one base away is much more abundant. The chain is built from TRBV12-3 or TRBV12-4 and TRBJ1-1; D unresolved. This CDR3 has 12 amino acids. The CDR3 nucleotides are TGTGCCAGCAGTCTTTATAACACTGAAACTTTCTTT. Amino acid sequence: CASSLYNTETFF.

A word on this clonotype: Relative to the germline gene, one junction end is altered; a read error may explain this. The chain joins TRBV11-2 to TRBJ2-1; 7 bases agree with TRBD2. The germline CDR1 and CDR2 sequences are SGHAT and FQNNGV. The CDR3 has 19 amino acids. DNA of the CDR3: TGTACCAACAGCTTAGATGGGCGATTCAGCGGGACTCTTTACAATGAGCAGTTCTTT. It codes for CTNSLDGRFSGTLYNEQFF.

In the case of this clonotype: A much larger clone differs by one base, so this may be a read error. This CDR3 fails to terminate in the conserved phenylalanine or tryptophan, so it likely reflects a read error. The chain is built from TRBV7-8 and TRBJ2-7; D not resolved. CDR1 and CDR2 from the germline V gene are SGHVS and FQNEAQ. The CDR3 length is 11 residues. The CDR3 loop is CVSSLSYEQYY. Written as DNA, the CDR3 is TGTGTCAGCAGCTTATCCTACGAGCAGTACTAC.

Note on this clonotype: This may be a read error, as it is one base from a much larger clone. The J gene is TRBJ2-6, the V gene TRBV12-3 or TRBV12-4; D is ambiguous. The CDR3 is made up of 13 amino acids. V lost 7 bases and J lost 0, with 4 bases in between. CDR3 amino acids: CASIISGANVLTF. The CDR3 DNA follows: TGTGCCAGCATCATCTCTGGGGCCAACGTCCTGACTTTC.

This clonotype was recorded many times. The V gene is TRBV12-3 or TRBV12-4, the J gene TRBJ1-1; TRBD1 is a possible D gene (6 bases). Trimming shortened V by 3 bases and J by 6 bases, and 11 bases separated the two germline ends. The CDR3 runs to 13 residues. The CDR3, as DNA: TGTGCCAGCAGTTTTTCAGGGGCCGCTGAAGCTTTCTTT. This translates into CASSFSGAAEAFF.

This clonotype was seen a single time. It may be a read error: a sequence one base away is much more abundant. This chain links TRBV6-1 with TRBJ1-5; tentatively, D is TRBD1 (6 bases). V shed 7 bases and J shed 4 bases, with 11 bases lying between them. The CDR3 has 13 residues. Per germline, CDR1 MNHNS and CDR2 SASEGT. The CDR3 spells CASIPDRNQPQHF. The CDR3 nucleotides read TGTGCCAGCATCCCCGACAGGAATCAGCCCCAGCATTTT.

As to this clonotype: A read error may account for a junction end that differs from germline. The chain uses TRBV5-4 and TRBJ2-3, with 12 positions matching TRBD2. There are 16 residues in the CDR3. Germline CDR1 is SGHNT and CDR2 is YYREEE (reference sequence). The CDR3 nucleotides read TGTACCAGGAGCGGTCTAGCGGGAGGGCGCCCAGATACGCAGTATTTT. Its protein product is CTRSGLAGGRPDTQYF.

On this clonotype itself: This clone may be a read error of a much larger clone one base away. This rearrangement joins TRBV11-2 to TRBJ2-7; TRBD1 matches 7 bases. V lost 5 bases, J lost 3 bases, and 13 bases stayed unmatched. This CDR3 region has 16 residues. CDR1 is SGHAT, CDR2 FQNNGV, per germline. The DNA for the CDR3 is TGTGCCAGCAGCCCCCCCCTGACAGGGTACGTCTACGAGCAGTACTTC. Translating gives CASSPPLTGYVYEQYF.